Following are 17 T cell receptor beta chains from one sample sequenced in a study of blood T cell repertoires in COVID-19. Clones were sequenced by immunoSEQ multiplex PCR, and TCRdb holds only the in-frame ones, with some missing. This sample yields about 110,000 clones, of which approximately 85% are seen a single time; 5% to 6.5% belongs to the top ten. Material for sequencing was peripheral blood. The source of these receptors is a woman aged 60-70 years with COVID-19, enrolled during active disease.

The genes are TRBV18 and TRBJ1-5; possible D gene TRBD1, 5 bases. The CDR3 is 15 residues long. Germline assignment: CDR1 KGHSH and CDR2 LQKENI. V was cut by 4 bases and J by 2 bases, with 12 bases left in between. The CDR3 sequence: CASSLGTFGNQPQHF. The CDR3 nucleotides are TGTGCCAGCTCACTAGGGACTTTTGGCAATCAGCCCCAGCATTTT.

The gene calls are TRBV12-3 or TRBV12-4 and TRBJ2-7; tentative D call: TRBD2 (5 bases). Deletions cut 3 bases from V and 7 bases from J, with 10 bases between. The CDR3 runs 12 residues. CDR3 nucleotide sequence: TGTGCCAGCAGTTTTGCGGGTGTTGAGCAGTACTTC. Its translation: CASSFAGVEQYF.

This rearrangement joins TRBV6-6 to TRBJ1-2, with TRBD1 matching over 11 bases. V gave up 6 bases and J gave up 7 bases; unmatched junction bases: 7. From germline, CDR1 is MNHNY and CDR2 SVGAGI (reference sequence). CDR3 length equals 14 residues. Here the CDR3 DNA reads TGTGCCAGCAGACCCGGACAGGGGGCGTTTGGCTACACCTTC. It translates to CASRPGQGAFGYTF.

The rearrangement links TRBV29-1 to TRBJ1-1; 8 positions match TRBD1. Per germline, CDR1 SQVTM and CDR2 ANQGSEA. J gave up 5 bases and V 5 bases, and 4 bases lay outside the gene matches. The CDR3 consists of 12 residues. The CDR3 here is CSVKQGGTEAFF. The DNA for the CDR3 is TGCAGCGTTAAACAGGGGGGAACTGAAGCTTTCTTT.

The genes are TRBV9 and TRBJ1-1, with D maybe TRBD1 (6 bases). The CDR3 runs 13 residues. V was pared by 5 bases and J by 4 bases, with 12 bases between. Germline-derived CDR1 and CDR2 are SGDLS and YYNGEE. The CDR3 DNA reads TGTGCCAGCAGGTCACAGGGCTCCACTGAAGCTTTCTTT. It specifies CASRSQGSTEAFF.

V gene TRBV10-3 combines with J gene TRBJ1-1, with a tentative D call TRBD1 (6 bases). The germline gives CDR1 ENHRY, CDR2 SYGVKD. Trimming removed 8 bases at V and 2 bases at J, with 12 bases between. This CDR3 comprises 13 residues. The CDR3 spells CAIEGEGNTEAFF. The CDR3 bases are TGTGCCATCGAGGGGGAGGGAAACACTGAAGCTTTCTTT.

The chain carries TRBV6-5 and TRBJ1-2, with D maybe TRBD1 (5 bases). Germline V lookup: CDR1 MNHEY, CDR2 SVGAGI. The CDR3 has 15 residues. V lost 6 bases, J lost 8 bases, and 22 bases lay in between. The CDR3: CASRPPQGLGKGYTF. The CDR3, as DNA: TGTGCCAGCAGACCCCCCCAGGGTCTTGGAAAAGGCTACACCTTC.

In this sample, this clone turned up once. The J gene is TRBJ1-3, the V gene TRBV29-1; 8 bases align to TRBD1. CDR3 length: 17 residues. Germline V gene data show CDR1 as SQVTM and CDR2 as ANQGSEA. The junction had 11 bases not matched to a gene; V was cut back by 4 bases and J by 0 bases. Here the CDR3 reads CSVVGRGPLISGNTIYF. CDR3 coding DNA: TGCAGCGTTGTGGGCAGGGGGCCCCTCATCTCTGGAAACACCATATATTTT.

This chain uses TRBV14 with TRBJ1-5, with D perhaps TRBD1 (6 bases). The V end lost 4 bases, the J end lost 6 bases, and 16 bases lay between the germline ends. Germline V lookup: CDR1 SGHDN, CDR2 FVKESK. The CDR3 sequence is 15 residues long. The DNA of the CDR3 is TGTGCCAGCAGCCCTCGGGGGGCAATAGGTCAGCCCCAGCATTTT. Translating gives CASSPRGAIGQPQHF.

The J gene is TRBJ2-1, the V gene TRBV6-1, with 8 bases fitting TRBD1. This CDR3 comprises 16 residues. The V segment lost 1 base and the J segment 7 bases; nucleotides outside the gene matches: 9. Germline V lookup: CDR1 MNHNS, CDR2 SASEGT. CDR3 in amino acids: CASSEGIGQGGNEQFF. The CDR3 bases are TGTGCCAGCAGTGAAGGGATCGGACAGGGCGGAAATGAGCAGTTCTTC.

The chain carries TRBV18 and TRBJ1-1; TRBD1 aligns across 8 bases. The CDR3 is 15 amino acids. Germline CDR1 is KGHSH and CDR2 is LQKENI. V lost 4 bases and J lost 0; bases outside the gene matches: 4. The CDR3 nucleotides read TGTGCCAGCTCACTAAGACAGGGGTTGAACACTGAAGCTTTCTTT. The encoded protein is CASSLRQGLNTEAFF.

The genes are TRBV7-8 and TRBJ1-2; D not resolved. This CDR3 is 15 amino acids long. Trimming shortened V by 1 base and J by 0 bases, and 9 bases separated the two germline ends. In germline, CDR1 is SGHVS, CDR2 FQNEAQ. The CDR3 DNA follows: TGTGCCAGCAGCTTAGACAGCCGCGCTAACTATGGCTACACCTTC. It codes for CASSLDSRANYGYTF.

This clone was observed a single time. This chain connects TRBV13 to TRBJ2-5; 9 nucleotides align to TRBD2. V trimming: 5 bases; J trimming: 4 bases; junction bases outside the gene matches: 11. The germline V gene has CDR1 PRHDT and CDR2 FYEKMQ (reference sequence). The length of the CDR3 is 16 residues. The CDR3 here is CASSPRVAGGLETQYF. DNA of the CDR3: TGTGCCAGCAGCCCCAGGGTTGCGGGGGGGCTAGAGACCCAGTACTTC.

The rearrangement joins TRBV24-1 to TRBJ1-2, with TRBD1 matching 8 bases. The V gene's germline CDR1 is KGHDR and CDR2 SFDVKD. J lost 8 bases, V lost 5 bases, and 6 bases had no gene match. This CDR3 has 13 residues. CDR3 sequence: CATSGGRGHGYTF. CDR3 DNA: TGTGCCACCAGTGGGGGCAGGGGGCACGGCTACACCTTC.

V is TRBV7-3 and J is TRBJ1-4; D unresolved. Between the trimmed V and J ends, which lost 2 bases and 0 bases, there was a span of 7 bases. CDR1 is SGHTA and CDR2 is FQGTGA in the germline V gene. CDR3 length: 15 residues. CDR3 in amino acids: CASSLLPATNEKLFF. The CDR3 region has the DNA TGTGCCAGCAGCTTACTACCCGCAACTAATGAAAAACTGTTTTTT.

Here the CDR3 reads CASSTRTGSVGGYTF. For the CDR3, the DNA is TGTGCCAGCAGCACGCGGACAGGGAGTGTGGGAGGCTACACCTTC. V is TRBV14 and J is TRBJ1-2; 8 positions match TRBD1. V gave up 5 bases and J gave up 8 bases; unmatched junction bases: 13. The CDR3 spans 15 residues. The germline V gene encodes CDR1 SGHDN and CDR2 FVKESK.

The chain has TRBV27 and TRBJ2-1; 7 bases align to TRBD2. V was clipped by 8 bases and J by 6 bases; unmatched bases: 13. The CDR3 loop spans 15 amino acids. Germline CDR1 MNHEY, CDR2 SMNVEV (reference sequence). The CDR3 loop is CASWWGGVGVNEQFF. The CDR3 nucleotides are TGTGCCAGCTGGTGGGGGGGTGTCGGGGTCAATGAGCAGTTCTTC.